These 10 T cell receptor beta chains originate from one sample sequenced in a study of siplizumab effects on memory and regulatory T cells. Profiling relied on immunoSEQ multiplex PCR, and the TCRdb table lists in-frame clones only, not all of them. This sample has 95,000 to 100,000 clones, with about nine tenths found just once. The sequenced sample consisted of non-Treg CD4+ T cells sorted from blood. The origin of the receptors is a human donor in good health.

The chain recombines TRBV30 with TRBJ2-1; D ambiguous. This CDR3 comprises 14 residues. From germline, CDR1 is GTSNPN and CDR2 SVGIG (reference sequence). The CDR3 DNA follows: TGTGCTGCCCATCCTCTGAGCTCCTACAATGAGCAGTTCTTC. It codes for CAAHPLSSYNEQFF.

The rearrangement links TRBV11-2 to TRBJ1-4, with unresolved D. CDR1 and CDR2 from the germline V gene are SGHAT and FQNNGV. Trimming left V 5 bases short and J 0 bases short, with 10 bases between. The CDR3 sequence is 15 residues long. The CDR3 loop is CASSTTDATNEKLFF. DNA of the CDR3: TGTGCCAGCAGCACGACGGACGCAACTAATGAAAAACTGTTTTTT.

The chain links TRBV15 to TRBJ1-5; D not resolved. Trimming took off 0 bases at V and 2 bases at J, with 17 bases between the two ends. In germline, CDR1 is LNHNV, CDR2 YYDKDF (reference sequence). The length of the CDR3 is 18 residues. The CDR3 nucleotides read TGTGCCACCAGCAGAGAAGGGCAGGTCCTATATCGCAATCAGCCCCAGCATTTT. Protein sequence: CATSREGQVLYRNQPQHF.

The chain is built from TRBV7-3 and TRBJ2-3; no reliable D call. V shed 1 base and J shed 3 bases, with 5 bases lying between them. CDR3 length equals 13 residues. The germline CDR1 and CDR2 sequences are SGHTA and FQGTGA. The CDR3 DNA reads TGTGCCAGCAGCTTAAGCCGGACAGATACGCAGTATTTT. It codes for CASSLSRTDTQYF.

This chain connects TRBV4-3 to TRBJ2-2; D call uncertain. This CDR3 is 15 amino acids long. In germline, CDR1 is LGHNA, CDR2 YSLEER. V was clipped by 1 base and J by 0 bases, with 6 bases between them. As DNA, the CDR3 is TGCGCCAGCAGCCAAGGGAATACGAACACCGGGGAGCTGTTTTTT. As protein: CASSQGNTNTGELFF.

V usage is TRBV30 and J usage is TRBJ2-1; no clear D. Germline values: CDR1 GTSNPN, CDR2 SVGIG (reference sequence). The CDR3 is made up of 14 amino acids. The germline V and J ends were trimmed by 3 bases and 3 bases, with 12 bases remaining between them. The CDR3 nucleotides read TGTGCCTGGAGCCCCCCCAGCGTCTACAATGAGCAGTTCTTC. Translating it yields CAWSPPSVYNEQFF.

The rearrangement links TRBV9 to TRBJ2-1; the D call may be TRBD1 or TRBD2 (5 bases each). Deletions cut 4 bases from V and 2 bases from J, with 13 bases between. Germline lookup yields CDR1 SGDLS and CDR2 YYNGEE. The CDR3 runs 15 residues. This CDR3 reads CASSPSSTAYNEQFF. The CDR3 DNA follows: TGTGCCAGCAGCCCTAGCTCGACAGCCTACAATGAGCAGTTCTTC.

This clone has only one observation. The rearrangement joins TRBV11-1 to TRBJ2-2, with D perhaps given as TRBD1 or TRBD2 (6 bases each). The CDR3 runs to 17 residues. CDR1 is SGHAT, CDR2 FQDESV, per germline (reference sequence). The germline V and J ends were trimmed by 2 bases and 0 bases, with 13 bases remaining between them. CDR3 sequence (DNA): TGTGCCAGCAGCTTAATTTCGGGGGCGACGAACACCGGGGAGCTGTTTTTT. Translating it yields CASSLISGATNTGELFF.

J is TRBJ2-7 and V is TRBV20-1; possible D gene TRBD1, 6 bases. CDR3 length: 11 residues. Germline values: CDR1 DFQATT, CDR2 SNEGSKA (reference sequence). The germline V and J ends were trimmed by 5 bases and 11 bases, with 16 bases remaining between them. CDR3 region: CSAADSVVKYF. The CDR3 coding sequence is TGCAGTGCTGCGGACAGCGTGGTTAAGTACTTC.

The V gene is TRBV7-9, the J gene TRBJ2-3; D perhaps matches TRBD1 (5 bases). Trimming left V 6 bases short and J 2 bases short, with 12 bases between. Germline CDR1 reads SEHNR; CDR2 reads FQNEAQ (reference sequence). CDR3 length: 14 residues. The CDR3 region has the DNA TGTGCCAGCAGTCCGGCAGGGTCCACAGATACGCAGTATTTT. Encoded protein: CASSPAGSTDTQYF.